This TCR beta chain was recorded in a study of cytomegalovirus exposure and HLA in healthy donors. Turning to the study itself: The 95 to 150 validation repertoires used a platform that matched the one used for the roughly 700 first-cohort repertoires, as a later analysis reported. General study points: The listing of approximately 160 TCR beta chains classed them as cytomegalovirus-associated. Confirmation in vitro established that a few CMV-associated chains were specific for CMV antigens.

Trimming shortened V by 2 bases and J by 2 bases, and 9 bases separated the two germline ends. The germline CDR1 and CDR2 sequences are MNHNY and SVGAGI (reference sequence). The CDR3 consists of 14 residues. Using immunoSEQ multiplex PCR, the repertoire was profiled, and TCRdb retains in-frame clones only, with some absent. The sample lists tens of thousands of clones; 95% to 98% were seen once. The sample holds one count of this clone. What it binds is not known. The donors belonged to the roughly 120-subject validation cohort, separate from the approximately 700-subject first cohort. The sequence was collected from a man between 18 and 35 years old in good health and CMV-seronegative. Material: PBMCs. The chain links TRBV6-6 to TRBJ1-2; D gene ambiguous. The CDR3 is CASSYEGRNYGYTF. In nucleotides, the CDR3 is TGTGCCAGCAGTTACGAGGGTCGGAACTATGGCTACACCTTC.